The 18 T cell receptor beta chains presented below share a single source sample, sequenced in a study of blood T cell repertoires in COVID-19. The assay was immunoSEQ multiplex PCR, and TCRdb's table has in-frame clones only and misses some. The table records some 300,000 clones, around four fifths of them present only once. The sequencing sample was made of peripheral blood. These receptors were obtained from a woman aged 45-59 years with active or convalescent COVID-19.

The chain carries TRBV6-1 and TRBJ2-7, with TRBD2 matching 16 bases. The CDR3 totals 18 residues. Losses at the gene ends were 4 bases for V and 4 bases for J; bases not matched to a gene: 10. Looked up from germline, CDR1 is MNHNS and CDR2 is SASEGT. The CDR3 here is CASSAGLAGGPREYEQYF. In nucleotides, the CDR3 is TGTGCCAGCAGTGCGGGACTAGCGGGAGGGCCTCGGGAATACGAGCAGTACTTC.

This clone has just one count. The CDR3, as DNA: TGCGCCAGTTCTCAGTTAGGGGCCGGGGAGCTGTTTTTT. Its translation is CASSQLGAGELFF. The chain has TRBV5-1 and TRBJ2-2, with D possibly matching TRBD1 (5 bases). CDR1 is SGHRS and CDR2 is YFSETQ in the germline V gene. The CDR3 length is 13 residues. V lost 8 bases and J 6 bases, leaving 14 bases between the germline ends.

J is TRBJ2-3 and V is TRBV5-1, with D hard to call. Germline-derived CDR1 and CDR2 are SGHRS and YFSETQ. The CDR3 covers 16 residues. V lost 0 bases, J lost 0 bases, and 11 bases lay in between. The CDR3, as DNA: TGCGCCAGCAGCTTGGTGCAGCGAGCTAGCACAGATACGCAGTATTTT. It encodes CASSLVQRASTDTQYF.

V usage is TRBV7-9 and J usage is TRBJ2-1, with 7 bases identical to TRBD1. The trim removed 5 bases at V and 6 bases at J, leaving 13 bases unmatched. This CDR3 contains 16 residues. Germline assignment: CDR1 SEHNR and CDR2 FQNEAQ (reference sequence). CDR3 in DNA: TGTGCCAGCAGCGGGATCTCCCGGGACAGAAGCAATGAGCAGTTCTTC. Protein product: CASSGISRDRSNEQFF.

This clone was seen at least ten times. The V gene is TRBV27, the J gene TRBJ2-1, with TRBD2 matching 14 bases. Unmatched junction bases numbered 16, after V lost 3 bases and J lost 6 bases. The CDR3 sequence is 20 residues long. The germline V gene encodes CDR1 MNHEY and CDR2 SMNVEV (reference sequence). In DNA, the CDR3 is TGTGCCAGCAGTTTTCGGGTGGGACTAGCGGGAGTAGGAGCACGCAATGAGCAGTTCTTC. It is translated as CASSFRVGLAGVGARNEQFF.

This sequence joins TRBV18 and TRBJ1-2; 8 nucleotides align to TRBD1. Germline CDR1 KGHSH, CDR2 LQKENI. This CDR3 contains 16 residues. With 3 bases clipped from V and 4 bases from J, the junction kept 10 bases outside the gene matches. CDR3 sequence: CASSPEMTGAFYGYTF. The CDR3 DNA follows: TGTGCCAGCTCACCCGAAATGACAGGGGCCTTCTATGGCTACACCTTC.

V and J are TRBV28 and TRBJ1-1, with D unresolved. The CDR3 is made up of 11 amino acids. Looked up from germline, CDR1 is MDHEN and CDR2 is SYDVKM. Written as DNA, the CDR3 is TGTGCGTCGGTTTGGAACACTGAAGCTTTCTTT. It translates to CASVWNTEAFF. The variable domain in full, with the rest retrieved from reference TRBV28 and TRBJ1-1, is DVKVTQSSRYLVKRTGEKVFLECVQDMDHENMFWYRQDPGLGLRLIYFSYDVKMKEKGDIPEGYSVSREKKERFSLILESASTNQTSMYLCASVWNTEAFFGQGTRLTVV.

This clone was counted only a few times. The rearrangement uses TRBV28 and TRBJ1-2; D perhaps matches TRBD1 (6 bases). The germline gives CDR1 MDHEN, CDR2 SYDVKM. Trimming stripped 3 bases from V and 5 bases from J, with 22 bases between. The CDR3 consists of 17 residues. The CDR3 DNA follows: TGTGCCAGCAGTTTTCGCTTCAGGAGGGGGACTAGATATGGCTACACCTTC. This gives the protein CASSFRFRRGTRYGYTF.

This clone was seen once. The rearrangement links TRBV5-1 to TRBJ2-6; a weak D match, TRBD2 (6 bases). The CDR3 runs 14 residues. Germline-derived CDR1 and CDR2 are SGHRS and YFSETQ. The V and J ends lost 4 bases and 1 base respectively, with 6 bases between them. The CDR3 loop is CASSGGSGANVLTF. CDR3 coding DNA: TGCGCCAGCAGCGGGGGGTCTGGGGCCAACGTCCTGACTTTC.

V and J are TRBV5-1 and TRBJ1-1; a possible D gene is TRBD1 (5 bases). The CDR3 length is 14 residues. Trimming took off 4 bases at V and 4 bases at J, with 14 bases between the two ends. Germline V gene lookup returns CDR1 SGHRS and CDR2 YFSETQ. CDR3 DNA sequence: TGCGCCAGCAGCGCGGGACCGATATTCACTGAAGCTTTCTTT. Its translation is CASSAGPIFTEAFF.

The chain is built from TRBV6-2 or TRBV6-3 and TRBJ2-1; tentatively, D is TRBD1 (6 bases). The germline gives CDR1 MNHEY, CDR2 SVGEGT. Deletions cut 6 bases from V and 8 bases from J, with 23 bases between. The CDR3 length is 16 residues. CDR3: CASSHRDTLLLHEQFF. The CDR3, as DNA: TGTGCCAGCAGCCACCGGGACACCCTTCTTCTCCATGAGCAGTTCTTC.

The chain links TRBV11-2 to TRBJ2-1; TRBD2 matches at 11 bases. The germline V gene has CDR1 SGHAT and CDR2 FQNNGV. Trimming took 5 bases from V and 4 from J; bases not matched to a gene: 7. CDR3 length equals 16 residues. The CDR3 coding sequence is TGTGCCAGCAGCACAACCGGGACTAGCGGATACAATGAGCAGTTCTTC. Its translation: CASSTTGTSGYNEQFF.

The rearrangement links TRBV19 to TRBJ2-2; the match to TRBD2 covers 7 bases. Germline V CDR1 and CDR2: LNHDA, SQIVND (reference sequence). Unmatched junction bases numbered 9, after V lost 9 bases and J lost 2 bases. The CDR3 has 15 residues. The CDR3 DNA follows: TGTGCCAGCACCCCTAGCGGAGGAAACACCGGGGAGCTGTTTTTT. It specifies CASTPSGGNTGELFF.

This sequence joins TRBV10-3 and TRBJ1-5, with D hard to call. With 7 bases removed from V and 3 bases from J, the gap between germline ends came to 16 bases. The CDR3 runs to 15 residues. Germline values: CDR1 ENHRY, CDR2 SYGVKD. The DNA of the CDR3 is TGTGCCATCAAAGAGGGCTCGGGAGACAATCAGCCCCAGCATTTT. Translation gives CAIKEGSGDNQPQHF.

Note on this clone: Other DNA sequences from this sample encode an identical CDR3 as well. This chain's CDR3 is CASSLGQGSNQPQHF. Written as DNA, the CDR3 is TGCGCCAGCAGCTTGGGACAGGGAAGCAATCAGCCCCAGCATTTT. V and J are TRBV5-1 and TRBJ1-5, with TRBD1 identical over 7 bases. There are 15 residues in the CDR3. Germline V gene lookup returns CDR1 SGHRS and CDR2 YFSETQ. The V gene end was trimmed by 0 bases and the J gene end by 1 base; junction bases not matched to a gene: 1.

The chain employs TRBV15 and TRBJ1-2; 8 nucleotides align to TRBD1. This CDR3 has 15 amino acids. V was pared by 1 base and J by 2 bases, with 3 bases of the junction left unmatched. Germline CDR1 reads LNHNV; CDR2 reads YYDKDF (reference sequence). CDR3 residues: CATSRGAGGNYGYTF. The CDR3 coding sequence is TGTGCCACCAGCAGAGGGGCAGGGGGCAACTATGGCTACACCTTC.

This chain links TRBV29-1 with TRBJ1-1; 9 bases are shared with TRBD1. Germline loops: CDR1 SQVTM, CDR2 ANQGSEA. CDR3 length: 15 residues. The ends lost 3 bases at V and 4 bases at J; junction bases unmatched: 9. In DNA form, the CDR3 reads TGCAGCGTTGATTATTGGGGACAGGGACCCACTGAAGCTTTCTTT. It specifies CSVDYWGQGPTEAFF.

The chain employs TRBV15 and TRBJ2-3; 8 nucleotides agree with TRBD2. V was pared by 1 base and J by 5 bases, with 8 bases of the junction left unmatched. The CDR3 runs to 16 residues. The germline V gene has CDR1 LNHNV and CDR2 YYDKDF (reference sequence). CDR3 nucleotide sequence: TGTGCCACCAGCAGAGGTGATAGCGGGACAATAGATACGCAGTATTTT. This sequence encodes CATSRGDSGTIDTQYF.